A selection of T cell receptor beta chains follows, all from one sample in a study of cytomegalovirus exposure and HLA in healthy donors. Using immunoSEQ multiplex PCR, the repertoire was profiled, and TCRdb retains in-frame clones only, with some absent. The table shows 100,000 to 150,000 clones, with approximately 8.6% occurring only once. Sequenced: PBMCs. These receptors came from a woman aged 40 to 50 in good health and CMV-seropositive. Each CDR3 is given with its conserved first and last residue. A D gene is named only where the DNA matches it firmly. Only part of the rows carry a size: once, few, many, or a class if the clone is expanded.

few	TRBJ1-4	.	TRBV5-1	TGCGCCAGCAGCCCGCTATTGCAACCCAATGAAAAACTGTTTTTT	CASSPLLQPNEKLFF
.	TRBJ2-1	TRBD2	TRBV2	TGTGCCAGCAGCGCTGAGGGCGGGGGATCCAATGAGCAGTTCTTC	CASSAEGGGSNEQFF
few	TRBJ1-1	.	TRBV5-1	TGCGCCAGCAGCTTAGCGGTCATGAACACTGAAGCTTTCTTT	CASSLAVMNTEAFF
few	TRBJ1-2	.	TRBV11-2	TGTGCCAGCAGCTTAGCCCCGGACTATGGCTACACCTTC	CASSLAPDYGYTF
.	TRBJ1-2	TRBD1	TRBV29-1	TGCAGCCTGGGACAGGGGGACTATGGCTACACCTTC	CSLGQGDYGYTF
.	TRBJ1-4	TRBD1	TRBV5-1	TGCGCCAGCAGCACGGGACAGGGGGCGAGTGAAAAACTGTTTTTT	CASSTGQGASEKLFF
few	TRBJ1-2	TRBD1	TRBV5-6	TGTGCCAGCAGCTTGGCGACAGGGGATGGCTACACCTTC	CASSLATGDGYTF
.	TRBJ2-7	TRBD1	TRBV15	TGTGCCACCAGCAACCCAAGACAGGGGGGCTCCTACGAGCAGTACTTC	CATSNPRQGGSYEQYF
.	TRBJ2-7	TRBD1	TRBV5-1	TGCGCCAGCAGCTTAGGACAGGGACCCTACGAGCAGTACTTC	CASSLGQGPYEQYF
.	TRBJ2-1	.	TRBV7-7	TGTGCCAGCAGCTCTTGGGAGGACCAAAATGAGCAGTTCTTC	CASSSWEDQNEQFF
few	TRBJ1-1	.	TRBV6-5	TGTGCCTCCCGGGCCGGGGGTGAAGCTTTCTTT	CASRAGGEAFF
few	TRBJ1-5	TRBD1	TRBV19	TGTGCCAGTAGTACCGACAGGGGTAGTCGTCAGCCCCAGCATTTT	CASSTDRGSRQPQHF
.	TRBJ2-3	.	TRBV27	TGTGCCAGCAGTTGGGGAGGGGGGGACGGTACAGATACGCAGTATTTT	CASSWGGGDGTDTQYF
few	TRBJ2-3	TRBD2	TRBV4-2	TGTGCCAGCAGCCAAAACCCGGGACTAGCGGGGGCCATGTTGACAGATACGCAGTATTTT	CASSQNPGLAGAMLTDTQYF
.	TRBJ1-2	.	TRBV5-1	TGCGCCAGCAGCTTGGGGCGCCAGGGAAAGTCTAACTATGGCTACACCTTC	CASSLGRQGKSNYGYTF
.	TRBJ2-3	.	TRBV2	TGTGCCCGCGGGACCACTAGCACAGATACGCAGTATTTT	CARGTTSTDTQYF
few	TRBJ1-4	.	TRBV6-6	TGTGCCAGCAGTTATGTGGGAGGAAATGAAAAACTGTTTTTT	CASSYVGGNEKLFF
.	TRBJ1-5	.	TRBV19	TGTGCCAGTAGTATAGCCTACGATCAGCCCCAGCATTTT	CASSIAYDQPQHF
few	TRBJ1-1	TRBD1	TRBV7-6	TGTGCCAGCAGTGCCCAGCCGGGACAGGGGGCTGGAAAAGCTTTCTTT	CASSAQPGQGAGKAFF
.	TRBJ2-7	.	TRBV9	TGTGCCAGCAGCGTCGGCGGGGACGAGCAGTACTTC	CASSVGGDEQYF
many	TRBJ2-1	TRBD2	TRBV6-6	TGTGCCAGCAGTTACTCGACGGGACTAGATCGTGAGCAGTTCTTC	CASSYSTGLDREQFF
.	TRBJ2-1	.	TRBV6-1	TGTGCCAGCAGTGATTTAGTCGGGGGGCTGCCGCAGTTCTTC	CASSDLVGGLPQFF
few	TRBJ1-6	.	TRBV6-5	TGTGCCAGCAGTCGCCTAGGGGGTTCACCCCTCCACTTT	CASSRLGGSPLHF
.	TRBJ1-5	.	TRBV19	TGTGCCAGTCGGTGGGAGGCTGCGGAGTATAGCAATCAGCCCCAGCATTTT	CASRWEAAEYSNQPQHF
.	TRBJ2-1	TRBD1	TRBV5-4	TGTGCCAGCAGCTCGGGACAGGGGGGGAGTGAGCAGTTCTTC	CASSSGQGGSEQFF
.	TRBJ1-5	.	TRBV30	TGTGCCTGGTCTAATATATTAGCCGGACAGCCCCAGCATTTT	CAWSNILAGQPQHF
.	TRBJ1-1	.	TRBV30	TGTGCCTACCTAGGAATGTTGCCTGAAGCTTTCTTT	CAYLGMLPEAFF
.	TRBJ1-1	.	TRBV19	TGTGCCAGTAGTCGTGACAGGACCCAAGCTTTCTTT	CASSRDRTQAFF
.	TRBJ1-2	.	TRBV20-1	TGCAGTGCTAGGATGCGGGGGGGCTACACCTTC	CSARMRGGYTF
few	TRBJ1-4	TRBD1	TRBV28	TGTGCCAGCAGTCTGTTACAGGGGAACAATGAAAAACTGTTTTTT	CASSLLQGNNEKLFF
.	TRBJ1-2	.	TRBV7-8	TGTGCCAGCAGCCCGCAGGTGGATGGGGGCTACACCTTC	CASSPQVDGGYTF
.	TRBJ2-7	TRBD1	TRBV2	TGTGCCAGCAGTCGACAGGGCAGCTCCTACGAGCAGTACTTC	CASSRQGSSYEQYF
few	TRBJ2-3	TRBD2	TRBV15	TGTGCCACCAGCAGGACTAGCGGGGGAGATATGGATACGCAGTATTTT	CATSRTSGGDMDTQYF
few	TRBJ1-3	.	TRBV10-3	TGTGCCCTCTGGGCGCCTCTGGGAAACACCATATATTTT	CALWAPLGNTIYF
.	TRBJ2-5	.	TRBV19	TGTGCCAGTAGTGTGTCCCGGGAGACCCAGTACTTC	CASSVSRETQYF
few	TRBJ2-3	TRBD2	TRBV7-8	TGTGCCAGCAGCTTAGCGCGCTTCCGGGTAGCGGGGGGGAACACAGATACGCAGTATTTT	CASSLARFRVAGGNTDTQYF
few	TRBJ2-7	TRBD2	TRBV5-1	TGCGCCAGCAGCGCGGGGGGTCCCTACGAGCAGTACTTC	CASSAGGPYEQYF
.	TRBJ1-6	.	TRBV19	TGTGCCAGTAGGGACACCTCCTCTTACCATAATTCACCCCTCCACTTT	CASRDTSSYHNSPLHF
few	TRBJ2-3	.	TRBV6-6	TGTGCCAGCAGCACAGGCCCGGGAGATACGCAGTATTTT	CASSTGPGDTQYF
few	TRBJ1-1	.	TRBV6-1	TGTGCCAGCAGTGATTCAGACAGGATGAACACTGAAGCTTTCTTT	CASSDSDRMNTEAFF
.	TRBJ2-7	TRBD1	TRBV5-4	TGTGCCAGCAGCTTGGGCGGGACAGGTGTACTCTACGAGCAGTACTTC	CASSLGGTGVLYEQYF
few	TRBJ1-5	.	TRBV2	TGTGCCAGCAGCAAAAATCAGCCCCAGCATTTT	CASSKNQPQHF
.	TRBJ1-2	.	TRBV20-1	TGCAGTGATAGAGTCTTCTATGGCTACACCTTC	CSDRVFYGYTF
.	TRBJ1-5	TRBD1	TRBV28	TGTGCCAGCGCGTTAGGGACAGCGAATCAGCCCCAGCATTTT	CASALGTANQPQHF
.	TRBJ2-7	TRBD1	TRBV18	TGTGCCAGCTCACCAGGGACAGGGGCAGGCGAGCAGTACTTC	CASSPGTGAGEQYF
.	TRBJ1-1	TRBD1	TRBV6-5	TGTGCCAGCAGTTATAACAGGGGGCGGATTGAAGCTTTCTTT	CASSYNRGRIEAFF